A single sample is the source of the 5 T cell receptor beta chains below, sequenced in a study of T cells after yellow fever vaccination. TCRdb re-called the 5' RACE reads through MiXCR, storing one row per CDR3 protein. Among hundreds of thousands of distinct CDR3 sequences listed, about 19% were seen once. Specimen: PBMCs, collected 15 days after the yellow fever booster vaccination. Receptor source: a man aged 25-40 years who received the YFV17D yellow fever vaccine.

This rearrangement joins TRBV10-1 to TRBJ2-2; maybe TRBD2 (6 bases). This CDR3 contains 16 residues. V gave up 4 bases and J gave up 5 bases, with 17 bases separating them. CDR1 is WNHNN, CDR2 SYGVQD, per germline (reference sequence). As DNA, the CDR3 is TGCGCCAGCAGTGCAAACCTACTAGCCTGGACCGGGGAGCTGTTTTTT. This gives the protein CASSANLLAWTGELFF.

V and J are TRBV29-1 and TRBJ2-3; perhaps TRBD1 as D (5 bases). V gave up 4 bases and J gave up 3 bases, with 8 bases separating them. Germline CDR1 reads SQVTM; CDR2 reads ANQGSEA. The CDR3 length is 12 residues. The CDR3 protein is CSVVKGTDTQYF. The CDR3 DNA reads TGCAGCGTTGTCAAGGGGACAGATACGCAGTATTTT.

The table lists this clonotype with a few counts. This chain connects TRBV7-2 to TRBJ2-6; D might be TRBD1 (6 bases). The V and J ends lost 1 base and 3 bases respectively, with 13 bases between them. This CDR3 has 17 amino acids. Germline V lookup: CDR1 SGHTA, CDR2 FQGNSA. The CDR3 protein is CASSLGQGILGANVLTF. DNA of the CDR3: TGTGCCAGCAGCTTAGGGCAGGGGATTCTTGGGGCCAACGTCCTGACTTTC. Looking up the rest from reference TRBV7-2 and TRBJ2-6 gives the full variable domain: GAGVSQSPSNKVTEKGKDVELRCDPISGHTALYWYRQSLGQGLEFLIYFQGNSAPDKSGLPSDRFSAERTGGSVSTLTIQRTQQEDSAVYLCASSLGQGILGANVLTFGAGSRLTVL.

At least ten counts were recorded for this clonotype. The gene calls are TRBV24-1 and TRBJ2-5; possibly TRBD1 or TRBD2 for D (6 bases each). Germline V CDR1 and CDR2: KGHDR, SFDVKD. The CDR3 is made up of 18 amino acids. V gave up 1 base and J gave up 2 bases, with 19 bases separating them. In nucleotides, the CDR3 is TGTGCCACCAGTGATTTAACGGCCCCGAGGGGGGCTCAAGAGACCCAGTACTTC. As protein: CATSDLTAPRGAQETQYF.

The sample holds many counts of this clonotype. The V and J genes are TRBV5-1 and TRBJ2-7; TRBD2 agrees at 12 bases. Per germline, CDR1 SGHRS and CDR2 YFSETQ. The V gene end was trimmed by 4 bases and the J gene end by 2 bases; junction bases not matched to a gene: 4. This CDR3 is 15 amino acids long. The CDR3 DNA follows: TGCGCCAGCAGCCCAAGGACTAGCGGGACCTACGAGCAGTACTTC. Residues: CASSPRTSGTYEQYF.